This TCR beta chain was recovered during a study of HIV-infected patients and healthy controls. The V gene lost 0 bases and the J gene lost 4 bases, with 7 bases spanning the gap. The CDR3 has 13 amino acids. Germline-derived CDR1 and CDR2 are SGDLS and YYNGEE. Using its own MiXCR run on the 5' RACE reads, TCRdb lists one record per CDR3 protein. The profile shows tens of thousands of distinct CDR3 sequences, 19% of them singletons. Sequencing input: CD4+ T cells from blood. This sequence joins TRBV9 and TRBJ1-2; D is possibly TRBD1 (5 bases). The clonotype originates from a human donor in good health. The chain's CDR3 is CASSVADTYGYTF. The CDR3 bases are TGTGCCAGCAGCGTAGCGGACACCTATGGCTACACCTTC.